The clone carrying this TCR beta chain was recorded at least ten times. Its antigen is currently unknown. The sorted libraries were prepared using 800,000 to 1,000,000 CD4+ or CD8+ T cells that had themselves been sorted. V was shortened by 4 bases and J by 3 bases, with 10 bases between the two germline ends. This CDR3 contains 12 residues. The germline gives CDR1 DFQATT, CDR2 SNEGSKA (reference sequence). The data stem from a study of neurological immune-mediated disorders. Findings and caveats of the study: No sharing of CDR3 amino acid sequences was observed among expanded clones across subjects, suggesting private repertoires in all groups.

With 10-nucleotide random UMIs, 5'RACE was used to make the cDNA. TCRdb recomputed calls from the 5' RACE reads with MiXCR, one row per CDR3 protein. The sample holds 44,000 or so distinct CDR3 sequences, under 6.5% seen once. The chain couples TRBV20-1 to TRBJ2-7, with D possibly being TRBD2 (6 bases). The clonotype was recovered from a middle-aged woman in good health. The sequenced sample consisted of CD4+ T cells from blood. In DNA form, the CDR3 reads TGCAGTGCTAACGGGAGCGGCTACGAGCAGTACTTC. Amino acid sequence: CSANGSGYEQYF.